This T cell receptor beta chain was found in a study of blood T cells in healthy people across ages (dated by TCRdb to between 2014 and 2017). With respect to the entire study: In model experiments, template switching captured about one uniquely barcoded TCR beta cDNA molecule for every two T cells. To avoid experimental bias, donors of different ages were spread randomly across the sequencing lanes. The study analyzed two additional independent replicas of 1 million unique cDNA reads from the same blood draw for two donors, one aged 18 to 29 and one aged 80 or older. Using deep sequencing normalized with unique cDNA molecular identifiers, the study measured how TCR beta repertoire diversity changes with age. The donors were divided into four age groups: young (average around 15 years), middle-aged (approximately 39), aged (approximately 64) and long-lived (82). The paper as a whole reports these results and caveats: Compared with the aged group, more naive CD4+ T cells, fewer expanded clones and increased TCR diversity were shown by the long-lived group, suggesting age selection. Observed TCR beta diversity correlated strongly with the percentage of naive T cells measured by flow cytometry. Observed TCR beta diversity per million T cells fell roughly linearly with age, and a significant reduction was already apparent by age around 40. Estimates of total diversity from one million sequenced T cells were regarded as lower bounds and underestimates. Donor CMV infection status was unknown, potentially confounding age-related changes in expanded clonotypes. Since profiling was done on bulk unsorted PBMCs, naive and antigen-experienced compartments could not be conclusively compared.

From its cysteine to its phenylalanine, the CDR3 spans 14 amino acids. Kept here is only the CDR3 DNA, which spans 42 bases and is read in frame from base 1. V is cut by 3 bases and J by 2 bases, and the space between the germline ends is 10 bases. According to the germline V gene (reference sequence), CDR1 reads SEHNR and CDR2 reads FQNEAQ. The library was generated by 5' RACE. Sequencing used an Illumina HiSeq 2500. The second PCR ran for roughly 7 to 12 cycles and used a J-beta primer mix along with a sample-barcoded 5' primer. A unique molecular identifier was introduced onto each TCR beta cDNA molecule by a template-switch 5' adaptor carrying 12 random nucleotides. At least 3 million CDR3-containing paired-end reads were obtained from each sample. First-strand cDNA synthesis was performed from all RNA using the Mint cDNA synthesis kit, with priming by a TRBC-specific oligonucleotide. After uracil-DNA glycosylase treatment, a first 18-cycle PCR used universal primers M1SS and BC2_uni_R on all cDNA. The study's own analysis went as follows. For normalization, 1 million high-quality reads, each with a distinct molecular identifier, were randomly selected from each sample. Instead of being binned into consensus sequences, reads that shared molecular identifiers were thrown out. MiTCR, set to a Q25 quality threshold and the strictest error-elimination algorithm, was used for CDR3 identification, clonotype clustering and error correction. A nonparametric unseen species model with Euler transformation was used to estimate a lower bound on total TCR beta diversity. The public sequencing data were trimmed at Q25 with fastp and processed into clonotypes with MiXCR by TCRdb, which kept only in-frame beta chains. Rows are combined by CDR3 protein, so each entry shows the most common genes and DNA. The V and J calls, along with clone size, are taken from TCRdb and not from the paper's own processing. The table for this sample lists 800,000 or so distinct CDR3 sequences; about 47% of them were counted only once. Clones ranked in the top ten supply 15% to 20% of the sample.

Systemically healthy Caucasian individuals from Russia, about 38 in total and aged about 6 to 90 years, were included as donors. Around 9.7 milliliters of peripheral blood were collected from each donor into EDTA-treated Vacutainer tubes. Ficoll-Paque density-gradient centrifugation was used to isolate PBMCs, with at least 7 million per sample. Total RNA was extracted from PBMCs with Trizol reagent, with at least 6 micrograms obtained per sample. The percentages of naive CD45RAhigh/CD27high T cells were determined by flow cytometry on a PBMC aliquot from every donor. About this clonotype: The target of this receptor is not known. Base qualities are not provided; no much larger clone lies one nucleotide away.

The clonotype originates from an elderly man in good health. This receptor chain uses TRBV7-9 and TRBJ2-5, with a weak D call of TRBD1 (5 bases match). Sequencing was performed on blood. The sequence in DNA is TGTGCCAGCAGCTTTGGTGGGGCTCAAGAGACCCAGTACTTC. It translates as CASSFGGAQETQYF.